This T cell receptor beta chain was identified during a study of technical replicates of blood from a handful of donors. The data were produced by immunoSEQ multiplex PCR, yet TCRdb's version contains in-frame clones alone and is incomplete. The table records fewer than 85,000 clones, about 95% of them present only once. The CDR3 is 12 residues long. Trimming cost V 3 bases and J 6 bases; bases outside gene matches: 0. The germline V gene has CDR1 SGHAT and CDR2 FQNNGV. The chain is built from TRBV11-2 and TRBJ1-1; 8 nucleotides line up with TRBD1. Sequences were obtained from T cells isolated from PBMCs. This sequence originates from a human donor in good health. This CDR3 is CASSLGQAEAFF. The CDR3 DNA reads TGTGCCAGCAGCTTGGGACAGGCTGAAGCTTTCTTT.